Presented here are 15 T cell receptor beta chains from one specimen sequenced in a study of CD8+CD57+ T cells in acquired aplastic anemia. Using genomic DNA as the template, TCR beta VDJ and CDR3 profiling was carried out. TCRdb recomputed calls from the reads with MiXCR, one row per CDR3 protein. The table has a few hundred thousand distinct CDR3 sequences, 60% to 80% seen once; the top ten hold less than 4%. The material sequenced was sorted CD4+, CD8+, or CD8+CD57+ T cells (not recorded which) from PBMCs. Receptors were obtained from a human donor in good health, serving as a control.

This chain uses TRBV7-2 with TRBJ2-7, with D unclear. V lost 6 bases to trimming and J lost 12 bases, with 24 bases between them. CDR1 and CDR2 (germline): SGHTA, FQGNSA. The CDR3 spans 14 residues. Written as DNA, the CDR3 is TGTGCCAGCAGTTTCTTCACAGTCTCCTACGACACGTACTTC. As protein: CASSFFTVSYDTYF.

Concerning this clonotype itself: Its ends do not fully match the called genes, so a read error is possible. This chain joins TRBV9 and TRBJ1-2; TRBD1 is a possible D gene (5 bases). Germline CDR1 and CDR2: SGDLS and YYNGEE. CDR3 size: 13 residues. The DNA of the CDR3 is TGTGCCAGCAGCCTCCGCGAGACAGACGTTTATGGCTTC. Its translation: CASSLRETDVYGF.

The chain is built from TRBV30 and TRBJ2-7, with TRBD2 identical over 9 bases. The germline V gene encodes CDR1 GTSNPN and CDR2 SVGIG (reference sequence). The ends lost 7 bases at V and 6 bases at J; junction bases unmatched: 10. The CDR3 loop spans 13 amino acids. The CDR3 spells CASRRGGAGEQYF. Here the CDR3 DNA reads TGTGCCTCAAGGCGGGGGGGCGCCGGCGAGCAGTACTTC.

CDR3 loop: CASTPDGTPGEKLFF. CDR3 sequence (DNA): TGTGCCAGCACCCCAGACGGTACCCCGGGTGAAAAACTGTTTTTT. The chain couples TRBV9 to TRBJ1-4; D gene unclear. Germline V lookup: CDR1 SGDLS, CDR2 YYNGEE. The CDR3 sequence is 15 residues long. The V end was cut by 6 bases, the J end by 7 bases, with 19 bases between.

On this clonotype: Possible read error: a much larger clone is one base away. This chain uses TRBV12-3 or TRBV12-4 with TRBJ2-3, with D unresolved. This CDR3 spans 13 amino acids. With 2 bases removed from V and 4 bases from J, the gap between germline ends came to 7 bases. Here the CDR3 reads CASSLLSADTQYF. The CDR3 DNA reads TGTGCCAGCAGTTTATTATCCGCAGATACGCAGTATTTT.

A note on this clonotype: This may stem from a read error, because a much larger clone lies one nucleotide away. The chain carries TRBV25-1 and TRBJ2-5; D possibly corresponds to TRBD1 (6 bases). V lost 5 bases to trimming and J lost 1 base, with 11 bases between them. CDR1 is MGHDK and CDR2 is SYGVNS in the germline V gene. This CDR3 is 14 amino acids long. CDR3 nucleotide sequence: TGTGCCAGCAGTCCACAGGGCCCCCAAGAGACCCAGTACTTC. Its translation: CASSPQGPQETQYF.

This clonotype was detected ten times or more. J is TRBJ2-3 and V is TRBV9; TRBD2 matches 7 bases. Germline trimming cut 3 bases from V and 4 bases from J; bases unmatched to any gene: 11. Germline lookup yields CDR1 SGDLS and CDR2 YYNGEE. This CDR3 has 16 amino acids. The CDR3 DNA reads as TGTGCCAGCAGCGCCACCCCGGGGGGAGGTCCAGATACGCAGTATTTT. It codes for CASSATPGGGPDTQYF. The full variable domain, its missing parts supplied by reference TRBV9 and TRBJ2-3, is DSGVTQTPKHLITATGQRVTLRCSPRSGDLSVYWYQQSLDQGLQFLIQYYNGEERAKGNILERFSAQQFPDLHSELNLSSLELGDSALYFCASSATPGGGPDTQYFGPGTRLTVL.

The V call is TRBV7-9, the J call TRBJ1-2; D not resolved. V dropped 8 bases and J dropped 7 bases, with 20 bases sitting between them. This CDR3 contains 14 residues. Germline V gene sequence: CDR1 SEHNR, CDR2 FQNEAQ (reference sequence). The CDR3: CASGNSILSGGYTF. The CDR3 DNA reads TGTGCCAGCGGGAATAGTATCTTGTCCGGTGGCTACACCTTC.

The chain recombines TRBV10-3 with TRBJ1-1; possible D gene TRBD1, 5 bases. The germline V and J ends were trimmed by 2 bases and 10 bases, with 17 bases remaining between them. This CDR3 region has 14 residues. Germline CDR1 and CDR2: ENHRY and SYGVKD. The CDR3 DNA reads as TGTGCCATCAGTGAGACAGCGCTTCGGGGGACAGCTTTCTTT. As protein: CAISETALRGTAFF.

With respect to this clonotype: One end of the junction is discordant with germline, which a read error may explain. This chain uses TRBV29-1 with TRBJ1-6, with D possibly matching TRBD1 (5 bases). CDR3 length: 14 amino acids. Germline lookup yields CDR1 SQVTM and CDR2 ANQGSEA. The CDR3: CSAGRTNDNSPLYF. The CDR3 nucleotides read TGCAGTGCCGGGCGGACAAACGATAATTCACCCCTCTACTTT.

V gene TRBV20-1 combines with J gene TRBJ2-7, with 10 bases matching TRBD2. The CDR3 consists of 13 residues. Trimming removed 5 bases from V and 4 bases from J; junction bases left unmatched: 5. Germline values: CDR1 DFQATT, CDR2 SNEGSKA (reference sequence). DNA of the CDR3: TGCAGTGCTGCTAGCGGGGGCGGTTACGAGCAGTACTTC. It yields the protein CSAASGGGYEQYF.

The chain is built from TRBV27 and TRBJ1-6; D call uncertain. V lost 6 bases to trimming and J lost 5 bases, with 11 bases between them. CDR3 length: 14 residues. Germline values: CDR1 MNHEY, CDR2 SMNVEV (reference sequence). DNA of the CDR3: TGTGCCAGCAGATCGGTTTTAGATAATTCACCCCTCCACTTT. Translation gives CASRSVLDNSPLHF.

The chain couples TRBV6-1 to TRBJ1-1, with D perhaps matching TRBD1 (5 bases). The CDR3 runs 14 residues. Deletions cut 2 bases from V and 8 bases from J, with 15 bases between. The germline V gene has CDR1 MNHNS and CDR2 SASEGT. For the CDR3, the DNA is TGTGCCAGCAGTGAAACACAGGCGTACTTGGAAGCTTTCTTT. This sequence encodes CASSETQAYLEAFF.

This clonotype was recorded many times. The CDR3 is CASSAPTSVNTGELFF. CDR3 DNA: TGTGCCAGCAGTGCCCCGACTAGTGTTAACACCGGGGAGCTGTTTTTT. The chain combines TRBV6-1 with TRBJ2-2; D might be TRBD2 (6 bases). The CDR3 spans 16 residues. Germline CDR1 MNHNS, CDR2 SASEGT. Deletions cut 4 bases from V and 2 bases from J, with 14 bases between.

The chain is built from TRBV20-1 and TRBJ2-1, with 8 bases matching TRBD2. V lost 6 bases, J lost 5 bases, and 9 bases stayed unmatched. Germline CDR1 and CDR2: DFQATT and SNEGSKA (reference sequence). The CDR3 length is 14 residues. CDR3 residues: CSARTGRGDNEQFF. In DNA, the CDR3 is TGCAGTGCCAGAACGGGGCGGGGGGACAATGAGCAGTTCTTC.